A selection of T cell receptor beta chains follows, all from one sample in a study of blood T cell repertoires in COVID-19. Sequencing used immunoSEQ multiplex PCR; TCRdb keeps in-frame clones, though not all of them. The sample records approximately 220,000 clones, about 87% being singletons. The material sequenced was peripheral blood. The receptors here all came from a man aged 60 to 75 with acute or convalescent COVID-19. CDR3s include the opening cysteine and the closing phenylalanine or tryptophan. The order of the fields is CDR3 DNA, CDR3 protein, V gene, J gene, CDR3 length, clone size, D gene. A D gene is named only where the DNA matches it firmly. Size is stated for part of the rows, as once, few or many counts, or as a class when the clone is expanded.

TGTGCCAGCAGCAAGAAGGTCTTTAGGGGTGGGGAGACCCAGTACTTC,CASSKKVFRGGETQYF,TRBV5-6,TRBJ2-5,16,-,-
TGCGCCAGCAGCTCTGGTGGGGCCTCCGGGGAGCTGTTTTTT,CASSSGGASGELFF,TRBV5-1,TRBJ2-2,14,-,-
TGTGCCAGCAGCCCGACAGGGGGAACTGAAGCTTTCTTT,CASSPTGGTEAFF,TRBV9,TRBJ1-1,13,-,TRBD1
TGTGCCACGGGACTAGCGGGGAGCTCTGGGGCCAACGTCCTGACTTTC,CATGLAGSSGANVLTF,TRBV19,TRBJ2-6,16,-,TRBD2
TGCGCCAGCAGCTTGACAGGGGGAGTTCGGTACCACAATGAGCAGTTCTTC,CASSLTGGVRYHNEQFF,TRBV5-1,TRBJ2-1,17,once,TRBD1
TGCAGTGCTAGTCGGACAGGGTATGGGAACACCGGGGAGCTGTTTTTT,CSASRTGYGNTGELFF,TRBV20-1,TRBJ2-2,16,-,TRBD1
TGTGCCAGTAGTAGCCCGAGCATGGGCAGGGGAAAGACTGAAGCTTTCTTT,CASSSPSMGRGKTEAFF,TRBV19,TRBJ1-1,17,-,-
TGTGCCAGCAGTTACTCCAAGGACAGGGGAAGCAATCAGCCCCAGCATTTT,CASSYSKDRGSNQPQHF,TRBV6-7,TRBJ1-5,17,-,TRBD1
TGTGCCAGTCGGGACAGGGAAAGAGGTCAGCCCCAGCATTTT,CASRDRERGQPQHF,TRBV27,TRBJ1-5,14,-,TRBD1
TGTGCCAGCAGCTCCAACCGTTTGAAGGGGGATGAGCAGTTCTTC,CASSSNRLKGDEQFF,TRBV7-8,TRBJ2-1,15,-,-
TGTGCCAGCAGCTTAGGGACAGATCAGCCCCAGCATTTT,CASSLGTDQPQHF,TRBV11-2,TRBJ1-5,13,-,-
TGTGCCAGCAGCTTACTCTACACAGATACGCAGTATTTT,CASSLLYTDTQYF,TRBV7-3,TRBJ2-3,13,-,-
TGCAGTGCTAGTGGAGGACAGGGCAGGACTAATGAAAAACTGTTTTTT,CSASGGQGRTNEKLFF,TRBV20-1,TRBJ1-4,16,-,TRBD1
TGTGCCAGCAGCCTAAGGGGGACGGATTCACCCCTCCACTTT,CASSLRGTDSPLHF,TRBV2,TRBJ1-6,14,few,-
TGTGCCAGCTCCCCGGGACCACAGGTCCAGGGGGAGGAGCTGTTTTTT,CASSPGPQVQGEELFF,TRBV18,TRBJ2-2,16,-,TRBD1
TGTGCCAGCAGTCGGACAGGAAGCAATCAGCCCCAGCATTTT,CASSRTGSNQPQHF,TRBV6-5,TRBJ1-5,14,-,TRBD1
TGTGCCAGCAGTTCCGGGGGGGCGAAAGATACGCAGTATTTT,CASSSGGAKDTQYF,TRBV6-5,TRBJ2-3,14,-,TRBD2